This record concerns one TCR beta chain sequence. Its antigen remains unidentified. This entry is derived from a study of OX40 agonist ivuxolimab in advanced cancers. The overall study: The dose-escalation cohort had hepatocellular carcinoma, melanoma, renal cell or head and neck cancer. Three partial responders included one hepatocellular carcinoma patient and two cutaneous melanoma patients. Whole-study findings and limits: CD4+ and CD8+ blood T cells expanded clonally by week 6 at 0.1 to 3.0 mg/kg. Compared with CD4+, CD8+ T cells on average had more expanded clones.

Trimming cost V 4 bases and J 3 bases; bases outside gene matches: 9. CDR3 length: 15 amino acids. Germline V lookup: CDR1 MNHEY, CDR2 SVGAGI. Assay: immunoSEQ multiplex PCR; the TCRdb copy retains only in-frame clones and omits some. The table records tens of thousands of clones, roughly 87% of them present only once. The origin of this receptor is an adult with an advanced solid tumor such as melanoma, head and neck, liver or kidney cancer. The sample here was CD4+ or CD8+ T cells sorted from blood, taken in a trial of the OX40 agonist ivuxolimab. V gene TRBV6-5 combines with J gene TRBJ2-7; 7 bases map to TRBD2. CDR3 sequence reads: CASSLAGGRSYEQYF. The DNA of the CDR3 is TGTGCCAGCAGTTTAGCAGGCGGGAGAAGCTACGAGCAGTACTTC.